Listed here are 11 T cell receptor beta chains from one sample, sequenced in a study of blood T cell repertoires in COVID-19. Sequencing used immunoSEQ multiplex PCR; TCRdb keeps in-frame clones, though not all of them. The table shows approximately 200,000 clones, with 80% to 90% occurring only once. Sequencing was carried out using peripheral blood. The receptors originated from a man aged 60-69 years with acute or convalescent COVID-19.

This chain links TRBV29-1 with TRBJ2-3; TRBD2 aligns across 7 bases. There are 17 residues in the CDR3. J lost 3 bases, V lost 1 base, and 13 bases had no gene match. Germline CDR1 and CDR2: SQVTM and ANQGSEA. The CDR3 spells CSVEGMLAEGFTDTQYF. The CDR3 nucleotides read TGCAGCGTTGAAGGGATGCTAGCGGAGGGTTTTACAGATACGCAGTATTTT.

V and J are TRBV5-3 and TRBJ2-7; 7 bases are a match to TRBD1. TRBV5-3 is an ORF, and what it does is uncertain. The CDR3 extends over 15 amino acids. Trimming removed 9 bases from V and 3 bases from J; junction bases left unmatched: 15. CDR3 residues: CATPSRDRFYYEQYF. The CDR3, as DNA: TGTGCCACCCCATCCAGGGACAGATTTTACTACGAGCAGTACTTC.

The CDR3 bases are TGTGCCAGCAGCCCCTTTCTGCAGGCCTCTGGGGCCAACGTCCTGACTTTC. It specifies CASSPFLQASGANVLTF. The chain employs TRBV7-2 and TRBJ2-6; no firm D call. In germline, CDR1 is SGHTA, CDR2 FQGNSA. The CDR3 sequence is 17 residues long. Trimming cost V 5 bases and J 0 bases, with 14 bases left between them.

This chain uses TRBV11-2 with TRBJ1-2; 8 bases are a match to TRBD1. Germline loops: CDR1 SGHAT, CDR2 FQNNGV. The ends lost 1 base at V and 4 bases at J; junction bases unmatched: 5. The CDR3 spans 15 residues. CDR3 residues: CASSLATGASYGYTF. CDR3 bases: TGTGCCAGCAGCTTAGCGACAGGGGCGAGCTATGGCTACACCTTC.

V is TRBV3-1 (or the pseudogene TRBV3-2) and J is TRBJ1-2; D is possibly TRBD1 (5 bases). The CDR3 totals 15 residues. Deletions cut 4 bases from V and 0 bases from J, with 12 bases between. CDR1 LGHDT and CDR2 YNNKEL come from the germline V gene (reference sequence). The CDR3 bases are TGTGCCAGCAGCCCTACGACAGACTCTAACTATGGCTACACCTTC. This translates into CASSPTTDSNYGYTF.

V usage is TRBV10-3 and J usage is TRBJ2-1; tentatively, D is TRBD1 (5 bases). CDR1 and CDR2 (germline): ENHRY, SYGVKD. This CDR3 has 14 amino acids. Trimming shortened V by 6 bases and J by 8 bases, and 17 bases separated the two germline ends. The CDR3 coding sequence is TGTGCCATCAGCTCAGAACGACAGTCCCATGAGCAGTTCTTC. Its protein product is CAISSERQSHEQFF.

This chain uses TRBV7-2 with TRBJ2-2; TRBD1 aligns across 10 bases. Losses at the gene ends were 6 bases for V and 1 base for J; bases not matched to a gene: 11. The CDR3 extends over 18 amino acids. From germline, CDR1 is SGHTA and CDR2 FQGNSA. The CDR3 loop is CASSRDRGRAQNTGELFF. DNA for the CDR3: TGTGCCAGCAGTCGGGACAGGGGCCGTGCCCAGAACACCGGGGAGCTGTTTTTT.

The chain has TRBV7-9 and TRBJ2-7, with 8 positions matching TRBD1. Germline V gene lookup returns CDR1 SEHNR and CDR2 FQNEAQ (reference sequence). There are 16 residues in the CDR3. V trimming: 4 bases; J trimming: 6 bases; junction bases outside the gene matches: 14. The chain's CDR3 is CASSSEERAQGGEQYF. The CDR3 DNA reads TGTGCCAGCAGCTCGGAAGAACGGGCACAGGGGGGCGAGCAGTACTTC.

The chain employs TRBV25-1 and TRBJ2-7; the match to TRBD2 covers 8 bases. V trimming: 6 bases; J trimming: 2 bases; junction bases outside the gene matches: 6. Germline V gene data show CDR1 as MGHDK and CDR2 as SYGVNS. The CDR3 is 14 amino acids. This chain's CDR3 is CASRSAGVAYEQYF. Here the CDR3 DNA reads TGTGCCAGCAGATCAGCGGGGGTTGCCTACGAGCAGTACTTC.

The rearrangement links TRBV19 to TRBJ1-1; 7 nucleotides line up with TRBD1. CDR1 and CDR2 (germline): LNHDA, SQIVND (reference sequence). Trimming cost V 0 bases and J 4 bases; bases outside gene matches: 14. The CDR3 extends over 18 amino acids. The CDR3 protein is CASSIEPRLQGRITEAFF. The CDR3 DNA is TGTGCCAGTAGTATAGAACCTCGACTACAGGGGCGGATCACTGAAGCTTTCTTT.

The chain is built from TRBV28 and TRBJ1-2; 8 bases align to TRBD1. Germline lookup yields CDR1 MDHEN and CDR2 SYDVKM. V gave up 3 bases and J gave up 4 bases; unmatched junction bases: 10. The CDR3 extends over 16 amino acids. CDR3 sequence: CASSFQGARLGYGYTF. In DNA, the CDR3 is TGTGCCAGCAGTTTTCAGGGGGCGCGTTTAGGCTATGGCTACACCTTC.